The entry that follows covers one TCR beta chain sequence. The antigen is not known. The treatment denotes: 19 received Ad26.COV2.S at low or high dose, single or two shots; about five received placebo; per-sample allocation not given. Specimens were obtained on day 63 following the first vaccine or placebo injection. Profiling relied on immunoSEQ multiplex PCR, and the TCRdb table lists in-frame clones only, not all of them. The repertoire holds approximately 280,000 clones, with 80% to 90% as singletons. This sample was included in a study of Ad26.COV2.S vaccination and SARS-CoV-2 variants. Trimming took 0 bases from V and 3 from J, leaving 18 bases between them. CDR1 is SEHNR, CDR2 FQNEAQ, per germline (reference sequence). This CDR3 is built from 17 residues. General observations from the study: Total responses of T cells may have been underestimated by the analyses of TCR breadth and depth. Measurement of non-spike TCR breadth gave similar results in vaccine and placebo recipients. Substantial breadth was reportedly displayed by spike-specific CD8+ and CD4+ T cell responses after vaccination.

The sample here was peripheral blood, taken in a trial of Ad26.COV2.S vaccine versus placebo. The chain is built from TRBV7-9 and TRBJ2-7; a possible D gene is TRBD1 (6 bases). The clonotype was recovered from a person aged 18-60 years who received the Ad26.COV2.S COVID-19 vaccine or a placebo. CDR3 protein: CASSLALSTGTLYEQYF. For the CDR3, the DNA is TGTGCCAGCAGCTTAGCTTTGTCTACAGGGACCCTCTACGAGCAGTACTTC.